This T cell receptor (beta chain) was documented in a study of T cell changes during pregnancy in multiple sclerosis. The CDR3 is made up of 15 amino acids. The junction had 9 bases not matched to a gene; V was cut back by 4 bases and J by 6 bases. Germline CDR1 is MDHEN and CDR2 is SYDVKM. The assay was immunoSEQ multiplex PCR, and TCRdb's table has in-frame clones only and misses some. Altogether tens of thousands of clones are present, around 90% being singletons, with the ten largest covering approximately 1.7%. This sequence originates from a female donor with multiple sclerosis, enrolled in a pregnancy study. Sequences were derived from peripheral blood, sampled in the first trimester of pregnancy. The rearrangement joins TRBV28 to TRBJ2-7, with 10 bases that match TRBD2. The CDR3 sequence is CASSSQAGGPIEQYF. The CDR3 DNA reads TGTGCCAGCAGTTCCCAAGCGGGAGGGCCCATCGAGCAGTACTTC.